The 23 T cell receptor beta chains listed next were all sequenced from one sample in a study of shared clonotypes between healthy human individuals. The method was immunoSEQ multiplex PCR; TCRdb's version includes in-frame clones alone and lacks a portion of them. The sample records hundreds of thousands of clones, about 96% being singletons. Positive CCR7 selection of CD45RO-negative cells yielded the naive CD8 cells, and terminally differentiated effector memory CD45RA+ cells were excluded. What was sequenced was naive CD8+ T cells sorted from blood. These receptors were taken from a man aged 25-40 years in good health.

V gene TRBV14 combines with J gene TRBJ2-7; a possible D gene is TRBD2 (5 bases). V was cut by 4 bases and J by 3 bases, with 10 bases left in between. The CDR3 is 13 amino acids. Germline lookup yields CDR1 SGHDN and CDR2 FVKESK. The CDR3 reads CASSPTGSYEQYF. CDR3 coding DNA: TGTGCCAGCAGCCCAACGGGGAGCTACGAGCAGTACTTC.

The CDR3 spells CASSFSGDGGNQPQHF. The CDR3 nucleotides read TGTGCCAGCAGCTTCTCGGGGGACGGGGGCAATCAGCCCCAGCATTTT. The chain couples TRBV7-9 to TRBJ1-5, with D possibly TRBD1 on 5 matching bases. Trimming left V 3 bases short and J 2 bases short, with 14 bases between. Germline V lookup: CDR1 SEHNR, CDR2 FQNEAQ (reference sequence). CDR3 length: 16 residues.

In the case of this clone: At the DNA level, this CDR3 is encoded by other sequences in the same sample as well. This chain connects TRBV7-9 to TRBJ2-2, with D uncertain. The germline V gene encodes CDR1 SEHNR and CDR2 FQNEAQ (reference sequence). The length of the CDR3 is 11 residues. V dropped 6 bases and J dropped 3 bases, with 2 bases sitting between them. The CDR3 here is CASRYTGELFF. Written as DNA, the CDR3 is TGTGCCAGCAGGTACACCGGGGAGCTGTTTTTT.

A word on this clone: This sample includes further DNA sequences coding for the same CDR3. V and J are TRBV7-9 and TRBJ2-3; 7 bases are a match to TRBD1. V lost 4 bases, J lost 0 bases, and 4 bases stayed unmatched. The CDR3 is made up of 15 amino acids. The germline V gene encodes CDR1 SEHNR and CDR2 FQNEAQ (reference sequence). CDR3 sequence (DNA): TGTGCCAGCAGCTCGGGACAGCCTAGCACAGATACGCAGTATTTT. It encodes CASSSGQPSTDTQYF.

The chain links TRBV20-1 to TRBJ2-2, with D unclear. Germline CDR1 DFQATT, CDR2 SNEGSKA (reference sequence). This CDR3 has 11 amino acids. V lost 3 bases and J lost 6, with 5 bases in between. CDR3 in DNA: TGCAGTGCTAGGTGGGCCGGGGAGCTGTTTTTT. This translates into CSARWAGELFF.

The V gene is TRBV27, the J gene TRBJ2-7; D possibly uses TRBD1 or TRBD2 (5 bases each). The CDR3 length is 15 residues. Trimming cost V 4 bases and J 2 bases, with 15 bases left between them. Germline values: CDR1 MNHEY, CDR2 SMNVEV (reference sequence). CDR3 sequence: CASSSMGDSAYEQYF. DNA for the CDR3: TGTGCCAGCAGTTCCATGGGAGACAGTGCCTACGAGCAGTACTTC.

V gene TRBV9 combines with J gene TRBJ1-1; D is undetermined. V was cut by 7 bases and J by 10 bases, with 11 bases left in between. CDR1 and CDR2 from the germline V gene are SGDLS and YYNGEE. CDR3 length equals 10 residues. The chain's CDR3 is CASGPEGAFF. The CDR3 DNA sequence: TGTGCCAGCGGACCCGAGGGAGCTTTCTTT.

The rearrangement joins TRBV6-5 to TRBJ1-1, with D possibly TRBD1 on 6 matching bases. Germline V gene lookup returns CDR1 MNHEY and CDR2 SVGAGI. The CDR3 runs to 11 residues. Between the trimmed V and J ends, which lost 6 bases and 10 bases, there was a span of 12 bases. The DNA of the CDR3 is TGTGCCAGCAGCTCACAGGGAGGAGCTTTCTTT. This gives the protein CASSSQGGAFF.

With regard to this clone: The same CDR3 is also encoded by other DNA sequences in this sample. V and J are TRBV9 and TRBJ2-7, with D unclear. In germline, CDR1 is SGDLS, CDR2 YYNGEE. The CDR3 consists of 14 residues. The V gene lost 0 bases and the J gene lost 0 bases, with 7 bases spanning the gap. CDR3 in amino acids: CASSVEASSYEQYF. Here the CDR3 DNA reads TGTGCCAGCAGCGTAGAAGCGAGCTCCTACGAGCAGTACTTC.

J is TRBJ2-7 and V is TRBV27; tentatively, D is TRBD1 or TRBD2 (6 bases each). Germline-derived CDR1 and CDR2 are MNHEY and SMNVEV (reference sequence). The CDR3 length is 14 residues. Trimming pared 6 bases from V and 4 bases from J, leaving 16 bases between. DNA of the CDR3: TGTGCCAGCAGAGGGGGGACGGGCGGGTACGAGCAGTACTTC. Amino acid sequence: CASRGGTGGYEQYF.

The chain is built from TRBV11-2 and TRBJ2-5, with 15 bases lining up with TRBD2. J gave up 5 bases and V 0 bases, and 10 bases lay outside the gene matches. The CDR3 spans 19 residues. Germline V gene data show CDR1 as SGHAT and CDR2 as FQNNGV. The CDR3 here is CASSLDGLAGGPKRETQYF. DNA for the CDR3: TGTGCCAGCAGCTTAGACGGACTAGCGGGAGGGCCGAAAAGGGAGACCCAGTACTTC.

This chain uses TRBV15 with TRBJ2-6; D is undetermined. V was pared by 6 bases and J by 0 bases, with 6 bases between. CDR1 and CDR2 (germline): LNHNV, YYDKDF (reference sequence). CDR3 length: 14 residues. CDR3 nucleotides: TGTGCCACCAGACAGAGCTCTGGGGCCAACGTCCTGACTTTC. Amino acid sequence: CATRQSSGANVLTF.

The V and J genes are TRBV19 and TRBJ2-1; D is undetermined. V lost 5 bases and J 9 bases, leaving 14 bases between the germline ends. CDR3 size: 13 residues. Germline assignment: CDR1 LNHDA and CDR2 SQIVND (reference sequence). The CDR3 bases are TGTGCCAGTAGTCCAGAGCGCGGTGGTGAGCAGTTCTTC. Translating gives CASSPERGGEQFF.

This clone was seen only once. The V gene is TRBV27, the J gene TRBJ2-2; D gene uncertain. The V gene lost 2 bases and the J gene lost 4 bases, with 8 bases spanning the gap. The V gene's germline CDR1 is MNHEY and CDR2 SMNVEV (reference sequence). CDR3 length equals 14 residues. The CDR3 loop reads CASSLIPPTGELFF. The DNA for the CDR3 is TGTGCCAGCAGTTTAATCCCCCCCACCGGGGAGCTGTTTTTT.

The chain joins TRBV6-1 to TRBJ2-1, with D possibly being TRBD1 (6 bases). CDR1 is MNHNS, CDR2 SASEGT, per germline. Trimming removed 7 bases from V and 4 bases from J, with 14 bases in between. The CDR3 loop spans 14 amino acids. The CDR3 loop reads CASTGTKSYNEQFF. The CDR3 DNA sequence: TGTGCCAGCACCGGGACAAAGAGTTACAATGAGCAGTTCTTC.

The CDR3 loop reads CASSGKPGREHEQFF. CDR3 nucleotides: TGTGCCAGCAGCGGCAAACCGGGCAGGGAGCATGAGCAGTTCTTC. This rearrangement joins TRBV21-1 to TRBJ2-1. TRBV21-1 is annotated as a pseudogene. CDR3 length: 15 residues.

The J gene is TRBJ2-5, the V gene TRBV7-9, with D perhaps being TRBD1 or TRBD2 (5 bases each). This CDR3 spans 14 amino acids. Trimming pared 6 bases from V and 1 base from J, leaving 12 bases between. The germline gives CDR1 SEHNR, CDR2 FQNEAQ (reference sequence). CDR3 loop: CASSSQEAQETQYF. DNA of the CDR3: TGTGCCAGCAGTTCACAGGAGGCCCAAGAGACCCAGTACTTC.

The chain combines TRBV27 with TRBJ2-7, with 7 bases matching TRBD1. The germline CDR1 and CDR2 sequences are MNHEY and SMNVEV (reference sequence). This CDR3 comprises 14 residues. V was clipped by 1 base and J by 2 bases; unmatched bases: 2. CDR3 residues: CASSLLGTAYEQYF. The DNA for the CDR3 is TGTGCCAGCAGTTTATTGGGGACAGCCTACGAGCAGTACTTC.

This clone was found once. The V call is TRBV9, the J call TRBJ2-3; 7 bases are a match to TRBD2. The trim removed 0 bases at V and 5 bases at J, leaving 9 bases unmatched. From germline, CDR1 is SGDLS and CDR2 YYNGEE. This CDR3 comprises 16 residues. CDR3 sequence reads: CASSVAAGEGRDTQYF. The CDR3 DNA reads TGTGCCAGCAGCGTAGCTGCGGGAGAAGGAAGAGATACGCAGTATTTT. Drawing the rest from reference TRBV9 and TRBJ2-3, the complete variable domain is DSGVTQTPKHLITATGQRVTLRCSPRSGDLSVYWYQQSLDQGLQFLIQYYNGEERAKGNILERFSAQQFPDLHSELNLSSLELGDSALYFCASSVAAGEGRDTQYFGPGTRLTVL.

This clone was seen once. This rearrangement joins TRBV11-2 to TRBJ2-5, with a tentative D call TRBD1 (6 bases). Trimming took 1 base from V and 3 from J, leaving 9 bases between them. The CDR3 consists of 14 residues. Germline loops: CDR1 SGHAT, CDR2 FQNNGV. Written as DNA, the CDR3 is TGTGCCAGCAGCTTAGTTTCAGGGGAAGAGACCCAGTACTTC. Protein sequence: CASSLVSGEETQYF.

V gene TRBV2 combines with J gene TRBJ2-1, with a tentative D call TRBD2 (5 bases). CDR1 SNHLY and CDR2 FYNNEI come from the germline V gene. The CDR3 contains 15 residues. V shed 6 bases and J shed 3 bases, with 15 bases lying between them. CDR3 sequence: CASSSPPAGYNEQFF. The CDR3 coding sequence is TGTGCCAGCAGCTCCCCACCCGCGGGCTACAATGAGCAGTTCTTC.

The rearrangement uses TRBV18 and TRBJ1-1; a weak D match, TRBD1 (5 bases). Germline lookup yields CDR1 KGHSH and CDR2 LQKENI. Trimming removed 3 bases from V and 7 bases from J, with 9 bases in between. This CDR3 spans 12 amino acids. The CDR3 is CASSPRGLEAFF. The CDR3 DNA is TGTGCCAGCTCACCGAGGGGCCTTGAAGCTTTCTTT.

V is TRBV7-2 and J is TRBJ1-1; 7 bases map to TRBD1. Germline assignment: CDR1 SGHTA and CDR2 FQGNSA. This CDR3 region has 15 residues. With 6 bases clipped from V and 4 bases from J, the junction kept 11 bases outside the gene matches. CDR3 protein: CASRSTGAGGTEAFF. CDR3 nucleotide sequence: TGTGCCAGCAGATCAACAGGGGCCGGAGGCACTGAAGCTTTCTTT. The complete variable domain, with remaining parts taken from reference TRBV7-2 and TRBJ1-1, reads GAGVSQSPSNKVTEKGKDVELRCDPISGHTALYWYRQSLGQGLEFLIYFQGNSAPDKSGLPSDRFSAERTGGSVSTLTIQRTQQEDSAVYLCASRSTGAGGTEAFFGQGTRLTVV.